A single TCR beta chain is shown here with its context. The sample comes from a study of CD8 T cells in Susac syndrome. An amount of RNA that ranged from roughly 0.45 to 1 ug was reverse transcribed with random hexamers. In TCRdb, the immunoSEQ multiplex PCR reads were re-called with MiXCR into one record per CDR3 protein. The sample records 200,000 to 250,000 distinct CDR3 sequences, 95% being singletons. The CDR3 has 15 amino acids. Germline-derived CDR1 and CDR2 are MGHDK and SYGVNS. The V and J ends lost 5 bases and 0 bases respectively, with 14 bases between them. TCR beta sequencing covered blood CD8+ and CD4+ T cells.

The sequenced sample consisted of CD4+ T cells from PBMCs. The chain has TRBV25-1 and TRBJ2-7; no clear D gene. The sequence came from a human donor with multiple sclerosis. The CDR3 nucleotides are TGTGCCAGCAGTAACACAGCGAGAAGCTCCTACGAGCAGTACTTC. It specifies CASSNTARSSYEQYF.